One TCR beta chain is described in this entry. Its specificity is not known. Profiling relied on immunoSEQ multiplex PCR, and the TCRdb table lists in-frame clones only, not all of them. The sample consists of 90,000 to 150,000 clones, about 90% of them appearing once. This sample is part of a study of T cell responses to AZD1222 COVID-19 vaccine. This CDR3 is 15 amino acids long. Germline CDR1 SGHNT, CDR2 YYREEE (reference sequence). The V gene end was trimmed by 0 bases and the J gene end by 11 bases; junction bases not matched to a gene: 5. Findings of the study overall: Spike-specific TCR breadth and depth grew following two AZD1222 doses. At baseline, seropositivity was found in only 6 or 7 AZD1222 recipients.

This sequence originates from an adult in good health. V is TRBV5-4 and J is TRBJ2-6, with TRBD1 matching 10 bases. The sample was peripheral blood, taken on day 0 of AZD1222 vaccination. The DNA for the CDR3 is TGTGCCAGCAGCTTGGCTCAGACAGGGGGCTACGTCCTGACTTTC. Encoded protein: CASSLAQTGGYVLTF.